These 8 T cell receptor beta chains originate from one sample sequenced in a study of T-cell memory formation after mild COVID-19. TCRdb reanalysed the 5' RACE reads using MiXCR and keeps one entry per CDR3 protein. The data hold about 470,000 distinct CDR3 sequences, with 20% to 30% observed a single time. Sequencing was carried out using PBMCs or a T cell subset sorted from them (not recorded which). These receptors were obtained from an adult woman who had mild COVID-19 (a few samples of this study predate the infection). Cell type and time point are not known.

This rearrangement joins TRBV7-3 to TRBJ2-5, with TRBD2 matching 7 bases. The CDR3 is 14 residues long. V was clipped by 5 bases and J by 4 bases; unmatched bases: 7. Germline V gives CDR1 SGHTA, CDR2 FQGTGA. CDR3 nucleotides: TGTGCCAGCAGCCTCACCGGGAGGCCAGAGACCCAGTACTTC. This encodes CASSLTGRPETQYF. The full variable domain, with the rest looked up from reference TRBV7-3 and TRBJ2-5, is GAGVSQTPSNKVTEKGKYVELRCDPISGHTALYWYRQSLGQGPEFLIYFQGTGAADDSGLPNDRFFAVRPEGSVSTLKIQRTERGDSAVYLCASSLTGRPETQYFGPGTRLLVL.

In this sample, this clonotype turned up many times. V and J are TRBV27 and TRBJ2-6; D is unresolved. The germline V and J ends were trimmed by 2 bases and 0 bases, with 2 bases remaining between them. CDR3 length equals 14 residues. CDR1 and CDR2 (germline): MNHEY, SMNVEV (reference sequence). CDR3 DNA sequence: TGTGCCAGCAGTTTACGCTCTGGGGCCAACGTCCTGACTTTC. Protein: CASSLRSGANVLTF.

This clonotype was observed a few times. The J gene is TRBJ1-5, the V gene TRBV9; no definite D call. CDR3 length equals 15 residues. V dropped 0 bases and J dropped 2 bases, with 9 bases sitting between them. Germline CDR1 SGDLS, CDR2 YYNGEE. CDR3 sequence reads: CASSVGVFGNQPQHF. Written as DNA, the CDR3 is TGTGCCAGCAGCGTAGGGGTATTCGGCAATCAGCCCCAGCATTTT.

The V gene is TRBV24-1, the J gene TRBJ2-1, with D maybe TRBD2 (5 bases). V dropped 2 bases and J dropped 6 bases, with 16 bases sitting between them. Germline loops: CDR1 KGHDR, CDR2 SFDVKD. The CDR3 runs to 16 residues. The CDR3 region has the DNA TGTGCCACCAGTGATTACTTGGACGGTGCGGGCAATGAGCAGTTCTTC. Translating gives CATSDYLDGAGNEQFF.

The chain has TRBV7-9 and TRBJ1-5; D uncertain. The germline gives CDR1 SEHNR, CDR2 FQNEAQ (reference sequence). The CDR3 contains 14 residues. Trimming left V 5 bases short and J 11 bases short, with 19 bases between. In DNA form, the CDR3 reads TGTGCCAGCAGCCCAGACACCCCCAACTCGGCCCAGCATTTT. Protein: CASSPDTPNSAQHF. Using reference TRBV7-9 and TRBJ1-5 for the parts outside the CDR3, the full variable domain is DTGVSQNPRHKITKRGQNVTFRCDPISEHNRLYWYRQTLGQGPEFLTYFQNEAQLEKSRLLSDRFSAERPKGSFSTLEIQRTEQGDSAMYLCASSPDTPNSAQHFGDGTRLSIL.

This rearrangement joins TRBV7-2 to TRBJ2-3; 11 nucleotides agree with TRBD2. CDR1 SGHTA and CDR2 FQGNSA come from the germline V gene. Trimming at V came to 2 bases and at J to 4 bases, leaving 11 bases not matched to a gene. CDR3 length: 18 residues. CDR3: CASSLRLLAGVSADTQYF. The CDR3 nucleotides read TGTGCCAGCAGCTTAAGGCTACTAGCGGGAGTATCCGCAGATACGCAGTATTTT.

This chain connects TRBV11-3 to TRBJ1-5, with D perhaps TRBD1 (5 bases). Trimming shortened V by 6 bases and J by 1 base, and 7 bases separated the two germline ends. This CDR3 is built from 13 residues. The germline gives CDR1 SGHNT, CDR2 YENEEA. The CDR3 loop is CASSEGSNQPQHF. The CDR3 nucleotides read TGTGCCAGCAGTGAGGGGAGCAATCAGCCCCAGCATTTT.

CDR3 protein: CASSFSPQGAADTQYF. CDR3 DNA sequence: TGTGCCAGCAGTTTTAGCCCGCAGGGGGCGGCAGATACGCAGTATTTT. This sequence joins TRBV12-3 or TRBV12-4 and TRBJ2-3, with 8 bases matching TRBD1. With V trimmed by 3 bases and J by 4 bases, 9 bases remained unmatched. The CDR3 runs 16 residues.